This T cell receptor (beta chain) originates from a study of blood T cell repertoires in COVID-19. The overall study: Sites across the United States, Italy and Spain contributed samples from acute and convalescent COVID-19. PBMCs, B-cell-depleted T cells, or T cells were the source of the cDNA or gDNA that made up the material.

In the original processing: By means of reference gene primer amplification, nucleated cell counts were estimated. Profiling relied on immunoSEQ multiplex PCR, and the TCRdb table lists in-frame clones only, not all of them. The D gene and trimming were derived from the DNA, and the V and J assignments and clone size from that table. The sample has over 140,000 clones; approximately 83% are singletons. Germline V gene lookup returns CDR1 SGHNT and CDR2 YYREEE (reference sequence). The length of the CDR3 is 16 residues. The V end lost 0 bases, the J end lost 4 bases, and 14 bases lay between the germline ends.

Sample: peripheral blood. The chain recombines TRBV5-4 with TRBJ2-1; tentative D call: TRBD2 (5 bases). The receptor comes from a woman in her sixties or seventies with acute or convalescent COVID-19. The CDR3 DNA sequence: TGTGCCAGCAGCTTGGGACTACGGATGGGGTACAATGAGCAGTTCTTC. It codes for CASSLGLRMGYNEQFF.